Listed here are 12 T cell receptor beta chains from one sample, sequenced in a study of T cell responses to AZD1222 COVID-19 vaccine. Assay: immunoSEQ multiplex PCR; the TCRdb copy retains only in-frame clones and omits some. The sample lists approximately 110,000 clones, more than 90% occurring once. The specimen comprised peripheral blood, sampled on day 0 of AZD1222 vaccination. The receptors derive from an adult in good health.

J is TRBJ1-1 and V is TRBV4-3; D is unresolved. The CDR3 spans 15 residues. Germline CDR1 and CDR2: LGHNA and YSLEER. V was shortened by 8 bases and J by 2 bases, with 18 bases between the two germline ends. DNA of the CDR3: TGCGCCAGCCAAAGGAAGGCCGCAACTAACACTGAAGCTTTCTTT. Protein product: CASQRKAATNTEAFF.

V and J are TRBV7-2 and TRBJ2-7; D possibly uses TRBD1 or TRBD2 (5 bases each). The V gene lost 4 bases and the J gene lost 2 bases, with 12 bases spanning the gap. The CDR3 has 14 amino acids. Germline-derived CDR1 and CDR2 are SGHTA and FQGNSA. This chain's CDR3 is CASSYYGGPYEQYF. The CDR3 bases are TGTGCCAGCAGCTATTATGGGGGTCCCTACGAGCAGTACTTC.

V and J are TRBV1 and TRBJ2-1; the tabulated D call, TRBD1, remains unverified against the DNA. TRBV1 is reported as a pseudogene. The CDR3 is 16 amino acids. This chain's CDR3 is CTSSQVSRFTGNEQFF. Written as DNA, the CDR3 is TGCACCAGCAGCCAAGTATCACGATTCACAGGCAATGAGCAGTTCTTC.

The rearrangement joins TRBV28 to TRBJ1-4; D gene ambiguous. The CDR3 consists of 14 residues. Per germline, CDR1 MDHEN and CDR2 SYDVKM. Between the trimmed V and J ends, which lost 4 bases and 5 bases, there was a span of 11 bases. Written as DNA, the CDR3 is TGTGCCAGCAGTTCCCGGGGTCTGAATGAAAAACTGTTTTTT. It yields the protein CASSSRGLNEKLFF.

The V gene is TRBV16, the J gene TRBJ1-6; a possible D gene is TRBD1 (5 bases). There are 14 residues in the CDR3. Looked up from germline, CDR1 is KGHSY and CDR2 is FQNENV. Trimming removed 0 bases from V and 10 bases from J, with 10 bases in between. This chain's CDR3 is CASSQSEQVSPLHF. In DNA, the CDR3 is TGTGCCAGCAGCCAATCTGAACAGGTATCACCCCTCCACTTT.

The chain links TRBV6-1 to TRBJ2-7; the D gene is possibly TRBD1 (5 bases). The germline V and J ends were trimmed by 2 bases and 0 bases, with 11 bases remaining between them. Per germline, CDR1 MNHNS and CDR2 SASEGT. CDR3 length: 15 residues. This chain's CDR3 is CASSESRVPSYEQYF. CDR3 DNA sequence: TGTGCCAGCAGTGAAAGCAGGGTCCCCTCCTACGAGCAGTACTTC.

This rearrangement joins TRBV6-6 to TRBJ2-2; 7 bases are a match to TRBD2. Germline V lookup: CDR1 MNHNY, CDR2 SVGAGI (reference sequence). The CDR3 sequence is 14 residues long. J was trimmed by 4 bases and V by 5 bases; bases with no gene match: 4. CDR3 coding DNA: TGTGCCAGCAGTCTGGGGGGGGGCACCGGGGAGCTGTTTTTT. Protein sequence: CASSLGGGTGELFF.

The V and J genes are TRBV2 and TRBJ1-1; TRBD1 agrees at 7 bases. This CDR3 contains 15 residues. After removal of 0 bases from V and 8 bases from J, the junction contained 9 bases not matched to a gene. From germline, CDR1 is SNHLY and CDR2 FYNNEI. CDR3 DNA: TGTGCCAGCAGTGAAGCGCCTTCCGGGACAGACGAAGCTTTCTTT. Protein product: CASSEAPSGTDEAFF.

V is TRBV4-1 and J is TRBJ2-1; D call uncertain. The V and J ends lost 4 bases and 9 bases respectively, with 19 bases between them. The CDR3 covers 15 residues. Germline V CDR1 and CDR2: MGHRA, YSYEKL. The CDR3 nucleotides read TGCGCCAGCAGCCTACCAACCGCCCCTTGGGGTGAGCAGTTCTTC. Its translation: CASSLPTAPWGEQFF.

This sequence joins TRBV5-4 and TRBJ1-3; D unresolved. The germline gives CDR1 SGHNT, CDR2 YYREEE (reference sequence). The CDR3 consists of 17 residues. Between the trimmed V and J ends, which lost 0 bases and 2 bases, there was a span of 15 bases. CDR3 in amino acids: CASSLDPGELPGNTIYF. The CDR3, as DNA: TGTGCCAGCAGCTTGGACCCGGGAGAACTCCCTGGAAACACCATATATTTT.

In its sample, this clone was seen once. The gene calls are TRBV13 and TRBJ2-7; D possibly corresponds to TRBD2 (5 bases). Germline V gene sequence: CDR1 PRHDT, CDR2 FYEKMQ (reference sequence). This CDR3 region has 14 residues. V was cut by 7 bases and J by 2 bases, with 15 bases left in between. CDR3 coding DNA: TGTGCCAGCACCGCACCCGGGGATACCTACGAGCAGTACTTC. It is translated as CASTAPGDTYEQYF.

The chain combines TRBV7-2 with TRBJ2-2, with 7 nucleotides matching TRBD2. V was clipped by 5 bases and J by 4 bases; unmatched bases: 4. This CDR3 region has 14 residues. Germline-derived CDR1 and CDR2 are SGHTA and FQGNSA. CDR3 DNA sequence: TGTGCCAGCAGCGGCGGGGGTATCACCGGGGAGCTGTTTTTT. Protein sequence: CASSGGGITGELFF.